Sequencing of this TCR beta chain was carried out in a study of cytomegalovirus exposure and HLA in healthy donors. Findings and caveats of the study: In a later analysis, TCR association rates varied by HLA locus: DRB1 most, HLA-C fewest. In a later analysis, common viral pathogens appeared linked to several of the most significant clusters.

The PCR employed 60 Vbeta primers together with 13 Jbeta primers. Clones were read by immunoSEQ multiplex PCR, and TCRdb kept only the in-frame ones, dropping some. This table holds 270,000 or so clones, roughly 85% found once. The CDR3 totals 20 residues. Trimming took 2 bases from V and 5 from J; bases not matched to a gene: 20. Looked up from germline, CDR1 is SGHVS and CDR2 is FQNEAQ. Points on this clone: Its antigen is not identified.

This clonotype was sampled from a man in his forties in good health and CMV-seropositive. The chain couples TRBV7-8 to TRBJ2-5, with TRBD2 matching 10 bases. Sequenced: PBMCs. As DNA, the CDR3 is TGTGCCAGCAGCTTAATATCCGACTTTTTGAGCGGGAGGGCCGGGGAGACCCAGTACTTC. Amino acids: CASSLISDFLSGRAGETQYF.